This T cell receptor (beta chain) was observed in a study of shared clonotypes between healthy human individuals. In the study overall: Contributing individuals were two females and three males aged 18 to 49. Study-level points and caveats: Compared with memory subsets, naive subsets generally had larger estimated richness. The generation probabilities recorded for non-shared clonotypes fell below those of clonotypes shared by all four donors.

This clone was recorded only once. The antigen is unknown. This sample includes further DNA sequences coding for the same CDR3. Every immunoSEQ plate was one replicate of a subset's evenly spread DNA. The repertoire was sequenced with immunoSEQ multiplex PCR; TCRdb's copy has only in-frame clones and lacks some. The sample has more than 1 million clones; 70% to 80% are singletons. V gave up 1 base and J gave up 4 bases; unmatched junction bases: 6. Germline V gene lookup returns CDR1 SGHVS and CDR2 FQNEAQ. The CDR3 is 16 residues long. Specimen: memory CD4+ T cells from PBMCs. Subset defined: CD45RA-negative fraction. This TCR was recovered from a man younger than 35 in good health. Some clones in this sample may be carry-over from other donors' samples. The rearrangement joins TRBV7-8 to TRBJ1-5; 8 nucleotides align to TRBD1. The chain's CDR3 is CASSLGQGAGNQPQHF. CDR3 DNA sequence: TGTGCCAGCAGCTTAGGGCAGGGGGCCGGGAATCAGCCCCAGCATTTT.